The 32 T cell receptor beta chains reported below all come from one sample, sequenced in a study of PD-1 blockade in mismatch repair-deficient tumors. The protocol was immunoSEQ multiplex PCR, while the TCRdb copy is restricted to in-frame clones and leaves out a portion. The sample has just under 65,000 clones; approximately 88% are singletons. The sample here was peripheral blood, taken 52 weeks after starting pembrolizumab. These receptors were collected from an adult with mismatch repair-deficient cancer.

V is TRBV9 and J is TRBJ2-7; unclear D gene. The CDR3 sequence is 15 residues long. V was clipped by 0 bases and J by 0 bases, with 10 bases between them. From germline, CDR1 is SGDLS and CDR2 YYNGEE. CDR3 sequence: CASSVVPASSYEQYF. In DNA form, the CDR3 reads TGTGCCAGCAGCGTAGTTCCGGCCAGCTCCTACGAGCAGTACTTC.

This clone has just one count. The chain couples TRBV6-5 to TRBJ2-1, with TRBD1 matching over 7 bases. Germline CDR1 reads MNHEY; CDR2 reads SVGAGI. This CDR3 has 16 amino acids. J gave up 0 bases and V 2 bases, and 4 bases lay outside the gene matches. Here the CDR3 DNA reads TGTGCCAGCAGTTACGACAGGGCAAGCTCCTACAATGAGCAGTTCTTC. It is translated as CASSYDRASSYNEQFF.

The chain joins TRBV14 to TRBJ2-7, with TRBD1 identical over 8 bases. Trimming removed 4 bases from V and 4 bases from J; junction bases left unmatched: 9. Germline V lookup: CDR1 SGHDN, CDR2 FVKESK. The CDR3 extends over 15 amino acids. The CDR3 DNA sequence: TGTGCCAGCAGCCCTACCGGGACAGGAAGATACGAGCAGTACTTC. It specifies CASSPTGTGRYEQYF.

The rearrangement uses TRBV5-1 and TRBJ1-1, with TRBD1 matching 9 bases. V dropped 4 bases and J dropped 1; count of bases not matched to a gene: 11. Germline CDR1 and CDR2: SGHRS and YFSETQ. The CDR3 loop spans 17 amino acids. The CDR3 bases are TGCGCCAGCAGCGGGAGGGCTCGACAGGGGGAGAACACTGAAGCTTTCTTT. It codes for CASSGRARQGENTEAFF.

As DNA, the CDR3 is TGTGCCAGCAGCGAGGAAGCGGGAGGGCCCCAAGGTGAGCAGTTCTTC. It is translated as CASSEEAGGPQGEQFF. The chain carries TRBV9 and TRBJ2-1, with 10 bases that match TRBD2. Germline CDR1 is SGDLS and CDR2 is YYNGEE. The CDR3 has 16 residues. With V trimmed by 3 bases and J by 9 bases, 12 bases remained unmatched.

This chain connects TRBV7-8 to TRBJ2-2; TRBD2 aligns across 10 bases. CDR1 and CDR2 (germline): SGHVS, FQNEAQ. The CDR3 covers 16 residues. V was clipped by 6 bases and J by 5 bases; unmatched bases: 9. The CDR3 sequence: CASRQKREGGTGELFF. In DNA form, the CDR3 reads TGTGCCAGCAGACAAAAGCGGGAGGGAGGTACCGGGGAGCTGTTTTTT.

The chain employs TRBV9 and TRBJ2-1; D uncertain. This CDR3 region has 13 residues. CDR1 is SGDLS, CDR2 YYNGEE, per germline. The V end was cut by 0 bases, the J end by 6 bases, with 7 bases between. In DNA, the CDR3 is TGTGCCAGCAGCGTAGGGGTAGGCAATGAGCAGTTCTTC. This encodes CASSVGVGNEQFF.

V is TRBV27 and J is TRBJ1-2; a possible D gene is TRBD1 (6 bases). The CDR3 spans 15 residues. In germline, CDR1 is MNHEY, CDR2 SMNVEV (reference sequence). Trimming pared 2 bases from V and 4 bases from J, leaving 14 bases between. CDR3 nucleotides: TGTGCCAGCAGTTTAGAGGGGGACACTTTCTATGGCTACACCTTC. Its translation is CASSLEGDTFYGYTF.

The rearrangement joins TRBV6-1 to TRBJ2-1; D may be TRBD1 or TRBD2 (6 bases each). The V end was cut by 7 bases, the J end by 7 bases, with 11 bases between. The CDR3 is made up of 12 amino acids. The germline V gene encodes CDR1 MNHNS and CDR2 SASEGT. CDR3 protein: CASTGAVNEQFF. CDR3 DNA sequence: TGTGCCAGCACGGGGGCCGTTAATGAGCAGTTCTTC.

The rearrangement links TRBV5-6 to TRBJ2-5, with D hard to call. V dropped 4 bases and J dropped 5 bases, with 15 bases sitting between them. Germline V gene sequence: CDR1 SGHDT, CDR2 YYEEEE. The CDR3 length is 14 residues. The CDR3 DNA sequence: TGTGCCAGCAGCCGCGATACGAAATCGGAGACCCAGTACTTC. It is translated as CASSRDTKSETQYF. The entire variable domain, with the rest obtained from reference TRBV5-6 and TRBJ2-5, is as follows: DAGVTQSPTHLIKTRGQQVTLRCSPKSGHDTVSWYQQALGQGPQFIFQYYEEEERQRGNFPDRFSGHQFPNYSSELNVNALLLGDSALYLCASSRDTKSETQYFGPGTRLLVL.

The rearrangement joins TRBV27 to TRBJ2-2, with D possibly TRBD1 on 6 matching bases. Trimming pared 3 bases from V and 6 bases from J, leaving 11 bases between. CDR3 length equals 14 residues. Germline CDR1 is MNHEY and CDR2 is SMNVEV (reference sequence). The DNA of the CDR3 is TGTGCCAGCAGTTTGGGGGCTTGGGCCGGGGAGCTGTTTTTT. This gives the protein CASSLGAWAGELFF.

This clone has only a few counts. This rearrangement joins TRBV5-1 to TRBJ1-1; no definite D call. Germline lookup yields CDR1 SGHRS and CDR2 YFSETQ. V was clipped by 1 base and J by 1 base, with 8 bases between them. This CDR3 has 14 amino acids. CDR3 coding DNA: TGCGCCAGCAGCTTGCGATTTTGGAACACTGAAGCTTTCTTT. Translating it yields CASSLRFWNTEAFF.

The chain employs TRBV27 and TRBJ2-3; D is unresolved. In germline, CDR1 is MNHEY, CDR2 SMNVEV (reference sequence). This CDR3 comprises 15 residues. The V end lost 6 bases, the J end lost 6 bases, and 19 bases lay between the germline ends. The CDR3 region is CASRTGPRRVDTQYF. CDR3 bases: TGTGCCAGCAGAACCGGGCCCCGAAGAGTTGATACGCAGTATTTT.

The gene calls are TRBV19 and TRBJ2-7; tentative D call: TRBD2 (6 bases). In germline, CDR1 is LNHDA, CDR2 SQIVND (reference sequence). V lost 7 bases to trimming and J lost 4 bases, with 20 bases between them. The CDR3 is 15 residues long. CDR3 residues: CASNSLAAGTYEQYF. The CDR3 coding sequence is TGTGCCAGTAACTCTTTGGCCGCGGGAACTTACGAGCAGTACTTC.

The DNA for the CDR3 is TGTGCCAGCAGCCAAGATCAGGAGGGATCCTATGGCTACACCTTC. Translating gives CASSQDQEGSYGYTF. V is TRBV5-4 and J is TRBJ1-2; D is unresolved. V dropped 4 bases and J dropped 4 bases, with 17 bases sitting between them. The germline V gene has CDR1 SGHNT and CDR2 YYREEE (reference sequence). This CDR3 is 15 amino acids long.

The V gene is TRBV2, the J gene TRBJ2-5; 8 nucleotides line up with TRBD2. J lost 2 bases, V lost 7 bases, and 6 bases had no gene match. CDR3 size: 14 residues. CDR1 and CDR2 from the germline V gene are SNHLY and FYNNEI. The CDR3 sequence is CASNGLAYQETQYF. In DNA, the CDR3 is TGTGCCAGCAACGGACTAGCTTATCAAGAGACCCAGTACTTC.

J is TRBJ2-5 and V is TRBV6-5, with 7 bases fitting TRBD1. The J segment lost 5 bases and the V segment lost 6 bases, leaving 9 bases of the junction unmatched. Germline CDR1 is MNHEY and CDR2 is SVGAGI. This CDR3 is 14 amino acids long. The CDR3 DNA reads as TGTGCCAGCAGCCCATCTACGACAGGGGAGACCCAGTACTTC. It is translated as CASSPSTTGETQYF.

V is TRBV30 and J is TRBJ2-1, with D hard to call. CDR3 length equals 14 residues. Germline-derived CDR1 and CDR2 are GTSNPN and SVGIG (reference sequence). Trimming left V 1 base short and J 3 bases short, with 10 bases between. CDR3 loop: CAWSGKPFYNEQFF. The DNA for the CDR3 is TGTGCCTGGAGTGGTAAGCCGTTCTACAATGAGCAGTTCTTC.

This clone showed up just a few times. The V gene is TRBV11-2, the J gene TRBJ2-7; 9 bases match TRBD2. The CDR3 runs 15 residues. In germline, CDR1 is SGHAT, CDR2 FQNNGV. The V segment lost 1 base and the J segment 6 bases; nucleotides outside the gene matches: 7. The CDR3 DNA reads TGTGCCAGCAGCTTAGTGAGTAGCGGGAGTGTCGAGCAGTACTTC. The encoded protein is CASSLVSSGSVEQYF.

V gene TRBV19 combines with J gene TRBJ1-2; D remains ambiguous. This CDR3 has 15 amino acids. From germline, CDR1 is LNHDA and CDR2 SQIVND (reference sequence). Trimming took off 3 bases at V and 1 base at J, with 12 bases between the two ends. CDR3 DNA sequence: TGTGCCAGTAGTATGGGAGCTGGCCTTAACTATGGCTACACCTTC. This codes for CASSMGAGLNYGYTF.

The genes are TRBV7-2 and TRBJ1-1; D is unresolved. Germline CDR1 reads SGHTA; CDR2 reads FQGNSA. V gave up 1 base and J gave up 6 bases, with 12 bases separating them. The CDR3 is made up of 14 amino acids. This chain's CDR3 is CASSLDSDYAEAFF. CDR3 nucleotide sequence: TGTGCCAGCAGCTTAGACAGCGACTACGCTGAAGCTTTCTTT.

The CDR3 protein is CASRGGEQYF. The CDR3 DNA follows: TGTGCCAGCAGGGGAGGCGAGCAGTACTTC. The chain recombines TRBV6-5 with TRBJ2-7, with a tentative D call TRBD2 (6 bases). Germline loops: CDR1 MNHEY, CDR2 SVGAGI. V lost 6 bases and J lost 6, with 6 bases in between. The CDR3 sequence is 10 residues long.

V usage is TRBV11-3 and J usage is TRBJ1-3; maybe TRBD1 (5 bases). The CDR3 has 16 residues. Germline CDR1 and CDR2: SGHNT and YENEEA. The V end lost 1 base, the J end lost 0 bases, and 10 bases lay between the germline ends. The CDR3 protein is CASSLGTGHSGNTIYF. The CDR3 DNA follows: TGTGCCAGCAGCTTAGGTACAGGCCACTCTGGAAACACCATATATTTT.

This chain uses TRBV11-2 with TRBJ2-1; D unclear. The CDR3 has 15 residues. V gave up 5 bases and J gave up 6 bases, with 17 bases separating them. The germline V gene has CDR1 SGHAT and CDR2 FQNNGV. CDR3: CASSDGVPLGNEQFF. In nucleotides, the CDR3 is TGTGCCAGCAGCGATGGGGTTCCACTGGGCAATGAGCAGTTCTTC.

The CDR3 DNA reads as TGTGCCAGCAGGGACTATTCGTACATTCAGTACTTC. Translation gives CASRDYSYIQYF. V gene TRBV6-6 combines with J gene TRBJ2-4; D is perhaps TRBD2 (6 bases). This CDR3 has 12 amino acids. Per germline, CDR1 MNHNY and CDR2 SVGAGI (reference sequence). V lost 6 bases and J 8 bases, leaving 11 bases between the germline ends.

CDR3 residues: CASSLMTSGRAPSYEQYF. The CDR3 coding sequence is TGTGCCAGCAGCTTGATGACTAGCGGGAGGGCCCCCTCCTACGAGCAGTACTTC. This chain joins TRBV7-8 and TRBJ2-7; 14 bases are shared with TRBD2. This CDR3 comprises 18 residues. V shed 3 bases, J shed 0 bases, and the junction held 7 bases outside the gene matches. Germline CDR1 and CDR2: SGHVS and FQNEAQ.

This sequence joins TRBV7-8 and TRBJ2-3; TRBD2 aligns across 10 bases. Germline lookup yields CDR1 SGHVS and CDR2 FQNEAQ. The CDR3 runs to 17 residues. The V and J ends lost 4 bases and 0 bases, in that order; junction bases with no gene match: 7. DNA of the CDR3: TGTGCCAGCAGCTCACCGGGACTAGCGCCGAGCACAGATACGCAGTATTTT. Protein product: CASSSPGLAPSTDTQYF.

The CDR3 bases are TGTGCCAGCAGCTTAGTCTATGCGAGAGATACAGATACGCAGTATTTT. Protein: CASSLVYARDTDTQYF. This chain connects TRBV11-3 to TRBJ2-3; D is unclear. The CDR3 is 16 residues long. V was shortened by 1 base and J by 3 bases, with 14 bases between the two germline ends. Per the germline V gene, CDR1 is SGHNT and CDR2 is YENEEA.

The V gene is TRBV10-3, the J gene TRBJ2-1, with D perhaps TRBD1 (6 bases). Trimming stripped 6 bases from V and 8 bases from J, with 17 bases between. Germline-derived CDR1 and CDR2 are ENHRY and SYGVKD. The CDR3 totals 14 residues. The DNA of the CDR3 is TGTGCCATCAGGGGGGACATCGGGGAGCATGAGCAGTTCTTC. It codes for CAIRGDIGEHEQFF.

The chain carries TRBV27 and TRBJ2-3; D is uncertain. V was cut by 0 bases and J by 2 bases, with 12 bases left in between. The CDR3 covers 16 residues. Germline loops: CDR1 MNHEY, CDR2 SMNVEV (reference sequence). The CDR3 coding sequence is TGTGCCAGCAGTTTATCGAGTGCAGCTTTCACAGATACGCAGTATTTT. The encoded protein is CASSLSSAAFTDTQYF.

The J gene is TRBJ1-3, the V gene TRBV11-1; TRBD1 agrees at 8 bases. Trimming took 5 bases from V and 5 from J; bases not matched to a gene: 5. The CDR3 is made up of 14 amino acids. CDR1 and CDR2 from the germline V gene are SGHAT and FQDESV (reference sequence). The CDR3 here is CASSDTGGRNTIYF. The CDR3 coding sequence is TGTGCCAGCAGCGATACAGGGGGACGAAACACCATATATTTT. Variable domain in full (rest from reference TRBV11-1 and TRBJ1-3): EAEVAQSPRYKITEKSQAVAFWCDPISGHATLYWYRQILGQGPELLVQFQDESVVDDSQLPKDRFSAERLKGVDSTLKIQPAELGDSAMYLCASSDTGGRNTIYFGEGSWLTVV.

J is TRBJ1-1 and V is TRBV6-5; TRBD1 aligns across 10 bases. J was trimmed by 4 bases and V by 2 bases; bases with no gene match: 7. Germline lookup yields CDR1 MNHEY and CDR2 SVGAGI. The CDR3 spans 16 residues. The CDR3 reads CASSYPGQGPGTEAFF. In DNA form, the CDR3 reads TGTGCCAGCAGTTACCCGGGACAGGGGCCGGGCACTGAAGCTTTCTTT.